This T cell receptor beta chain was documented in a study of blood T cell repertoires in COVID-19. Study at large: Samples representing acute and convalescent COVID-19 were sourced from the United States, Italy and Spain. T cells, B-cell-depleted T cells, or PBMCs provided the cDNA or gDNA that served as material.

Methods used by the authors: Estimation of nucleated cell counts was performed using reference gene primer amplification. Produced via immunoSEQ multiplex PCR; TCRdb's table is partial and in-frame only. For V, J and clone size, that table is used; D and trimming come from the DNA. The table lists some 190,000 clones, roughly 86% of them singletons, with approximately 5.1% in the top ten. The V end lost 3 bases, the J end lost 1 base, and 11 bases lay between the germline ends. This CDR3 contains 16 residues. From germline, CDR1 is SGHRS and CDR2 YFSETQ. The sequencing sample was made of peripheral blood. The chain employs TRBV5-1 and TRBJ1-6; D is possibly TRBD1 (5 bases). This TCR was recovered from a woman in her seventies with active or convalescent COVID-19. CDR3 loop: CASSYTGGSYNSPLHF. In nucleotides, the CDR3 is TGCGCCAGCAGCTATACGGGGGGTTCCTATAATTCACCCCTCCACTTT.